A selection of T cell receptor beta chains follows, all from one sample in a study of T cells after yellow fever vaccination. MiXCR, applied by TCRdb to the 5' RACE reads, yields one record per CDR3 protein. The table shows under 80,000 distinct CDR3 sequences, with roughly 7.4% occurring only once. Specimen: CD8+ T cells sorted from PBMCs, collected 15 days after the yellow fever booster vaccination. The receptor set was obtained from a man aged 25 to 40 who received the YFV17D yellow fever vaccine. Each CDR3 is given without its conserved first and last residue. Fields, in order: V gene, CDR3 protein.

TRBV25-1 ASSERPGGTQY
TRBV7-2 ASSLDGGEGTDTQY
TRBV5-1 ASSSGTLSADTQY
TRBV5-8 ASSVRASEQY
TRBV10-1 ASSEFQAARTDTQY
TRBV24-1 ATSEVAGGINEQF
TRBV15 ATSSGTSGSDEQF
TRBV9 ASSVDGSGITDTQY
TRBV12-3/TRBV12-4 ASSPEENQETQY
TRBV14 ASSNRGERSYNEQF
TRBV7-2 ASTTQEGLPYEQY
TRBV6-5 ASRVAGELF
TRBV6-1 ASSTDRDSTDTQY
TRBV28 ASTPFIQGRMPVENTEAF